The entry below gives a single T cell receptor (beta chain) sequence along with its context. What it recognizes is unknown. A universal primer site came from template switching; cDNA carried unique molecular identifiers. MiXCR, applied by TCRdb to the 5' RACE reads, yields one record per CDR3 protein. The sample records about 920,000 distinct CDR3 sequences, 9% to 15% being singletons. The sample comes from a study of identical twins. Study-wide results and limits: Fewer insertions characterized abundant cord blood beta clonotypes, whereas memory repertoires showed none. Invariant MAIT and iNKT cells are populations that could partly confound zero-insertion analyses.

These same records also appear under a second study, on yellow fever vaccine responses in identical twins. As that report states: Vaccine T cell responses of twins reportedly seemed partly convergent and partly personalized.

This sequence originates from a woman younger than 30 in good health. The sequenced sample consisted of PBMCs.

Here the CDR3 reads CASSESTPGGDSPLHF. The CDR3 DNA sequence: TGCGCCAGCAGTGAGTCGACTCCCGGAGGGGATTCACCCCTCCACTTT. The chain combines TRBV10-1 with TRBJ1-6; the D gene is possibly TRBD1 (5 bases). The V end lost 0 bases, the J end lost 8 bases, and 14 bases lay between the germline ends. There are 16 residues in the CDR3. Germline lookup yields CDR1 WNHNN and CDR2 SYGVQD (reference sequence).